Listed below are T cell receptor beta chains from one sample, sequenced in a study of low-dose radiotherapy and immunotherapy resistance in tumors. Each CDR3 protein is one row after TCRdb ran MiXCR on the reads. The table lists around 80,000 distinct CDR3 sequences, over 15% of them singletons. The sample was PBMCs, taken before treatment. The origin of the receptors is a male donor with prostate cancer. Both conserved end residues are part of each CDR3. The order of the fields is clone size, J gene, V gene, D gene, CDR3 DNA, CDR3 protein. A D gene is named only where the DNA matches it firmly. Clone size is stated in some rows and not others, as once, few, many or a class when expanded.

many,TRBJ1-1,TRBV12-3/TRBV12-4,.,TGTGCCAGCTCGGTGCAGGGTTCGGACACTGAAGCTTTCTTT,CASSVQGSDTEAFF
many,TRBJ2-2,TRBV10-3,TRBD2,TGTGCCATCAGAGAAGCGGGGGGCCCAACCGGGGAGCTGTTTTTT,CAIREAGGPTGELFF
many,TRBJ1-1,TRBV20-1,.,TGCAGTGCGACCTCGGGGGCTCCTAGTTGGAACACTGAAGCTTTCTTT,CSATSGAPSWNTEAFF
many,TRBJ2-7,TRBV11-2,TRBD2,TGTGCCAGCAGCCGGGGACTAGCGGGAGGCTACGAGCAGTACTTC,CASSRGLAGGYEQYF
many,TRBJ2-3,TRBV29-1,TRBD2,TGCAGCGGGGGGGGAGGGTCTCGCACAGATACGCAGTATTTT,CSGGGGSRTDTQYF
.,TRBJ1-5,TRBV10-2,TRBD1,TGCGCCGCGGGGACAGGGGGTCTCCATAGCAATCAGCCCCAGCATTTT,CAAGTGGLHSNQPQHF
many,TRBJ1-3,TRBV28,.,TGTGCCAGCAGCCTGATGGGTCCAGCCGGAAACACCATATATTTT,CASSLMGPAGNTIYF
many,TRBJ2-7,TRBV4-2,TRBD2,TGTGCCAGCAGCCAAGATTTCAGCGGGAGGGCCTTATCCTACGAGCAGTACTTC,CASSQDFSGRALSYEQYF
many,TRBJ2-3,TRBV4-2,.,TGTGCCAGCAGCCAAGCCCAGGTTAGCCAAGGCACAGATACGCAGTATTTT,CASSQAQVSQGTDTQYF
many,TRBJ1-1,TRBV6-6,.,TGTGCCAGCAGTTACTCGGAGGGGAGGGCTTTCTTT,CASSYSEGRAFF
.,TRBJ1-2,TRBV9,TRBD1,TGTGCCAGCAGCGCCGAACCGGGACAGGGGGCCTGGTATGGCTACACCTTC,CASSAEPGQGAWYGYTF
many,TRBJ2-3,TRBV11-2,TRBD2,TGTGCCAGCAGCTTATTAGCGGGAGCAGATACGCAGTATTTT,CASSLLAGADTQYF
many,TRBJ2-5,TRBV29-1,.,TGCAGCGTGATCTTGGGGGGGACCCAGTACTTC,CSVILGGTQYF
many,TRBJ2-7,TRBV2,TRBD1,TGTGCCAGCAGTACCAACTTTGTACAGGGGCACGAGCAGTACTTC,CASSTNFVQGHEQYF
many,TRBJ2-1,TRBV7-2,TRBD1,TGTGCCAGCAGGCGACCGGGACAGAGCTCCTACAATGAGCAGTTCTTC,CASRRPGQSSYNEQFF
many,TRBJ2-2,TRBV7-7,.,TGTGCTAGCAGCTTAGGGCAGCGAAGCACCGGGGAGCTGTTTTTT,CASSLGQRSTGELFF
many,TRBJ2-2,TRBV2,TRBD1,TGTGCCAGCAGAACAGGGGGCTCGGGCACCGGGGAGCTGTTTTTT,CASRTGGSGTGELFF
many,TRBJ1-1,TRBV29-1,.,TGCAGCGTTGAAGAGAGCAGGGACACTGAAGCTTTCTTT,CSVEESRDTEAFF
many,TRBJ1-6,TRBV7-9,TRBD1,TGTGCCAGCAGCTTAGTGACAGGGCGTTATTCACCCCTCCACTTT,CASSLVTGRYSPLHF
many,TRBJ1-4,TRBV29-1,.,TGCAGCGTTGTCGTGGGGGCTGAAAAACTGTTTTTT,CSVVVGAEKLFF
.,TRBJ2-7,TRBV28,TRBD2,TGTGCCAGCAGTTTCGGCCTGGGGACTAGCGGGGGGGCCTACGAGCAGTACTTC,CASSFGLGTSGGAYEQYF
many,TRBJ2-1,TRBV7-3,.,TGTGCCAGCAGCTTAAGCGGGGGCCCGGCCTACAATGAGCAGTTCTTC,CASSLSGGPAYNEQFF
.,TRBJ1-1,TRBV5-1,TRBD1,TGCGCCAGCAGCGTACGGACAGGGTACACTGAAGCTTTCTTT,CASSVRTGYTEAFF
many,TRBJ2-1,TRBV11-3,TRBD2,TGTGCCAGCAGCTTGGGCGGGAGGGCTGGGAATGAGCAGTTCTTC,CASSLGGRAGNEQFF
many,TRBJ2-2,TRBV7-9,TRBD2,TGTGCCAGCAGCTTAGGAAGAGCGGGAGTGGGAACCGGGGAGCTGTTTTTT,CASSLGRAGVGTGELFF
many,TRBJ2-1,TRBV12-5,TRBD2,TGTGCTAGTGGTTTTCACGGGGGGGCGAATGAGCAGTTCTTC,CASGFHGGANEQFF
many,TRBJ1-4,TRBV20-1,.,TGCAGTGCTAGCGGATGGTTAGGACAGAGAAATGAAAAACTGTTTTTT,CSASGWLGQRNEKLFF
many,TRBJ2-7,TRBV7-2,.,TGTGCCAGCAGCCTCCTCTATTCCTACGAGCAGTACTTC,CASSLLYSYEQYF
many,TRBJ2-5,TRBV2,.,TGTGCCAGCAGTGTAGAGAGGGGGTATTCAGAGACCCAGTACTTC,CASSVERGYSETQYF